This T cell receptor beta chain came from a study of cytomegalovirus exposure and HLA in healthy donors listed by TCRdb under 2017. Concerning the study at large: An earlier analysis of 587 of the donors reported under 300 Gb of sequence data and 95 million to 130 million unique TCR beta sequences obtained from 150 million to 200 million T cells. Approximately 310 gigabases of sequencing data and 91 million or so unique TCR sequences made up an early release that covered over 550 HLA-typed donors. Of the roughly 400 genotyped donors, approximately 83% fell in the genetic ancestry cluster associated with self-reported Caucasian donors. The study aimed to test whether signatures of past pathogen exposure could be identified by cataloging public T cell receptors. Using immunosequencing, the study profiled T cell repertoires from fewer than 850 subjects and related those repertoires to cytomegalovirus serostatus. In addition to the first cohort of 666 subjects, a separate validation cohort of 120 different subjects was used. To predict cytomegalovirus infection status, the study brought together high-throughput TCR immunosequencing, statistical association of individual TCRs with disease status, and machine learning. To study patterns of TCR occurrence, a later analysis re-analyzed previously published TCR beta repertoires from 500 to 850 donors and added high-resolution HLA genotyping. Rather than using new phenotypic data, the later analysis identified candidate immune exposures from TCR beta sequences and from how often those sequences occurred across donors. In an earlier analysis of 500 to 650 of the donors, high-throughput TCR beta sequencing was used to judge whether each TCR beta V gene segment behaved as functional or pseudogenic. Alongside the repertoire data, information on donor age, sex, ethnicity and CMV serostatus was compiled. A later genetic analysis used genome-wide SNP genotypes for about 65% of the roughly 670 donors, treating that subset as a discovery cohort. Every discovery cohort repertoire had been produced on one sequencing platform. Class I and class II HLA loci were covered by the typing at four-digit resolution. Typing coverage differed by locus: A, B, C, DRB1 and DQB1 were typed in about 629-640 donors, DQA1 in approximately 520, DPA1 in around 600, and DPB1 in about 450. A handful of DR-DQ haplotypes were handled as single units for association and clustering because linkage in the cohort was strong. Across approximately 400 genotyped donors of the cohort, an average of about 200,000 unique TCR beta nucleotide sequences per donor were sequenced, and roughly a sixth of those sequences were non-productive.

The cohort comprised approximately 700 healthy bone marrow donors. At the time of sampling, every cohort member was nominally healthy, though immune exposures that went unrecorded were likely present. The donor was CMV seropositive and was included in the group of almost 300 seropositive cohort members. A peripheral blood sample was collected from each donor, and TCR beta sequencing was performed on peripheral blood mononuclear cells. The Qiagen DNeasy Blood Extraction Kit was used to extract genomic DNA from the blood cell samples. V gives up 2 bases and J gives up 7 bases, and the segment between their germline ends measures 15 bases. From the cysteine up to the phenylalanine, the CDR3 has a length of 15 residues. Left in the record is the CDR3 DNA by itself, 45 bases read in frame from the first base. The germline V gene supplies CDR1 SGHAT and CDR2 FQNNGV. The receptor library was made with the immunoSEQ multiplex PCR assay. A mixture of 60 forward primers for TCR Vbeta segments and 13 reverse primers for TCR Jbeta segments was used in the multiplex PCR. Amplification of the CDR3 region of rearranged TCR beta genes was performed with a multiplex PCR assay on genomic DNA. The amplified TCR beta libraries were sequenced on the Illumina HiSeq System as 87-base-pair reads. Under the source paper's analysis protocol: A later analysis tallied 75 million to 95 million unique TCR beta chains across the roughly 610 repertoires, and about 12 million of those chains were shared by two or more donors. Raw reads were error-corrected and collapsed into unique sequences by a nearest-neighbor algorithm in which closely related sequences were merged to remove PCR and sequencing errors. V, D and J gene segments were assigned by aligning CDR3 sequences to IMGT reference sequences. For a sequence to be retained, a match of at least six nucleotides was required to both a V gene segment and a J gene segment. Rearrangements were classified as productive when the CDR3 lacked stop codons and remained in frame with V and J, and all other rearrangements were classified as non-productive. CDR3 was defined by IMGT convention, running from the second conserved V-encoded cysteine to the conserved J-encoded phenylalanine. Sequences without an unambiguous match to a single V gene segment were excluded from the earlier analysis of over 500 of the donors. An earlier analysis of a few hundred of the donors classified V segments as functional when productive rearrangements were above 56.7% and as segregating when the standard deviation between donors was above 5%. A statistical classification framework was built to diagnose cytomegalovirus status from the catalog of TCR beta chain sequences. In a later analysis, TCR nucleotide sequences were compared against IMGT/GENE-DB human TR gene sequences so that V and J genes could be assigned. A later analysis assigned CDR3 sequences and most-parsimonious VDJ recombination scenarios with the TCRdist pipeline. A later analysis defined each TCR beta chain by its CDR3 amino acid sequence plus V-gene family, and excluded reads lacking a unique V-gene family. As a way to deal with suspected cross-contamination and a sequencing artifact, a later analysis dropped hundreds of nucleotide sequences that were highly shared and had low generation probability. A later analysis calculated a clonal expansion index for each public chain from normalized within-repertoire ranks of inferred template counts. Generation probabilities in a later analysis came from a VDJ recombination model fitted to out-of-frame rearrangements, and those results were checked against IGoR. Hypergeometric tests were used in a later analysis to score TCR-TCR, TCR-HLA and TCR-CMV co-occurrence, with a repertoire-size bias correction applied to the TCR pairs. To estimate false discovery rates, a later analysis permuted the HLA or CMV assignments 20 times. A later analysis grouped co-occurring TCRs with DBSCAN, adding TCRdist sequence similarity when clustering within HLA-allele-positive subsets. Repertoires with fewer than 30,000 or more than 120,000 public chains were left out of co-occurrence clustering, as were roughly five repertoires with anomalous nucleotide sharing. TCRdb holds this immuneACCESS table with in-frame rearrangements only. Some clones are missing; in checked studies, unresolved V genes explain under half, and the rest has no known cause. The DNA was the basis for D and trimming; V, J and clone size are from that table. The sample table holds 100,000 or so clones, of which roughly 69% were seen once. The ten biggest clones cover 2.6% of the sample.

Regarding this clone: No cognate antigen has been identified for it. The record has no base qualities; no much larger clone is one base away.

Study-wide findings and limitations: Three of the identified cytomegalovirus-associated TCR beta chains were confirmed in vitro to be specific for cytomegalovirus antigens. According to a later analysis, parvovirus B19, influenza, CMV and Epstein-Barr virus appeared linked to several top co-occurrence clusters. The study listed approximately 150 TCR beta chains as associated with cytomegalovirus. Correlated functional status among segregating V segments might be attributable to linkage disequilibrium, but an unknown experimental factor could not be ruled out. Because some donors lacked HLA typing at each locus, the association tests relied only on the typed subset. Some IMGT-functional V segments, including TRBV6-2 and TRBV6-3, could not be told apart with the 87-base-pair reads, so those segments were excluded. In an earlier analysis of about 550 of the donors, most TCR beta V segments were observed in productive rearrangements about 90% or about 30% of the time, broadly matching IMGT annotations. It was suggested by the authors that the approach could potentially be generalized to other disease states and immunological phenotypes. A further reported finding was that TCR beta sequences accurately predicted the HLA-A and HLA-B alleles for most subjects in the first cohort. An association between a missense DCLRE1C variant and V-gene and J-gene trimming of TCR beta chains was found in a later genetic analysis and replicated in an independent cohort. The classifier was reported to diagnose cytomegalovirus status with high specificity and sensitivity in both the original and validation cohorts. Around 16 rarely observed V segments, including chromosome 9 orphons, were excluded from the earlier analysis of approximately 500 of the donors because counts were too low. A later analysis associated roughly 17,000 TCR beta sequences with specific HLA alleles at a false discovery rate of 0.05. When HLA alleles, especially DR and DQ, strongly co-occurred, attributing TCR associations to individual alleles was difficult. Immune exposure information for the cohort was limited to CMV serostatus. A later analysis found that TCR association rates varied across HLA loci, with DRB1 alleles showing the most associated TCRs and HLA-C alleles the fewest. In a later genetic analysis, fewer N-insertions in productive TCRs were reported among donors in an Asian-associated ancestry cluster than the 666-donor mean. In a later analysis, most CMV-associated TCR beta chains were found to appear HLA-restricted, with HLA associations seemingly driven largely by CMV exposure. Presence/absence analyses assumed roughly uniform sequencing depth across donors, an assumption that may not hold. A group of highly shared sequence variants was considered likely to be a technical artifact of the sequencing pipeline. In this cohort, only TCR beta chains were sequenced, and detectable features were limited by the absence of alpha or paired-chain data. While some public TCRs were present in many individuals, most TCR sequences turned up only very rarely across donors. In a later analysis, HLA-associated TCR beta chains showed more clonal expansion and lower generation probabilities than non-associated chains that were equally common.

The rearranged segments are TRBV11-2 and TRBJ1-5; the D gene identity is not certain. The receptor was derived from a man aged 50-60 years in good health and CMV-seropositive. Sequenced material: PBMCs. The CDR3: CASSLRRGSKQPQHF. The nucleotides are TGTGCCAGCAGCTTAAGACGAGGTTCGAAACAGCCCCAGCATTTT.